These T cell receptor beta chains were read from a single sample in a study of blood T cells in healthy people across ages. In TCRdb, the 5' RACE reads were re-called with MiXCR into one record per CDR3 protein. The table includes about 650,000 distinct CDR3 sequences, over 40% detected once. Sequencing was done on a sample of blood. All receptors derive from a woman of 80 years or more in good health. CDR3s include the opening cysteine and the closing phenylalanine or tryptophan. The D gene is left open where the match is weak. Only some rows state a clone size, as once, few, many or a class for expanded clones.

size,D,J,V,DNA,CDR3
.,.,TRBJ2-7,TRBV11-2,TGTGCCAGCAGCTTAGTGGGCTACGTGCAGTACTTC,CASSLVGYVQYF
.,TRBD1,TRBJ2-7,TRBV6-1,TGTGCCTTAAGACAGGGGGCGCGACACGAGCAGTACTTC,CALRQGARHEQYF
.,.,TRBJ2-1,TRBV29-1,TGCAGCGTTGCCGTCGATCCCAACTACAATGAGCAGTTCTTC,CSVAVDPNYNEQFF
many,.,TRBJ2-5,TRBV5-1,TGCGCCAGCAGCTTGGCGGCAGGACCGTACCAAGAGACCCAGTACTTC,CASSLAAGPYQETQYF
.,.,TRBJ1-2,TRBV6-5,TGTGCCAGCAGTTACTCGATCGAGTTTTATGGCTACACCTTC,CASSYSIEFYGYTF
.,TRBD2,TRBJ2-3,TRBV7-2,TGTGCCAGCAGCTTAGTTCCTAGCGGGGATACGCAGTATTTT,CASSLVPSGDTQYF
.,.,TRBJ1-5,TRBV24-1,TGTGCCACCAGTACCGGCTGGGATCAGCCCCAGCATTTT,CATSTGWDQPQHF
many,TRBD1,TRBJ2-7,TRBV27,TGTGCCAGCGGAGCGCGGGACAGGTACGAGCAGTACTTC,CASGARDRYEQYF
few,.,TRBJ1-5,TRBV20-1,TGCAGTGCTAGAGAAATGGGACTCCTCAATCAGCCCCAGCATTTT,CSAREMGLLNQPQHF
many,TRBD2,TRBJ2-5,TRBV10-3,TGTGCCATCAGGGGACTAGCGGATCAAGAGACCCAGTACTTC,CAIRGLADQETQYF
few,.,TRBJ1-2,TRBV5-1,TGCGCCAGCAGCTTGGATCAGAGCTACTATGGCTACACCTTC,CASSLDQSYYGYTF
.,TRBD2,TRBJ2-1,TRBV18,TGTGCCAGCTCACGGGGAGCGGGAGCAAACAATGAGCAGTTCTTC,CASSRGAGANNEQFF
few,TRBD1,TRBJ2-7,TRBV7-2,TGTGCCAGCAGCTTGGACAGGCTCGAGCAGTACTTC,CASSLDRLEQYF
many,TRBD2,TRBJ2-1,TRBV2,TGTGCCAGCAGTGAAACGCCTAGCGGGTACAATGAGCAGTTCTTC,CASSETPSGYNEQFF
.,TRBD2,TRBJ2-7,TRBV10-3,TGTGCCATCAGTGGGACTAGCGGCAGCTCCTACGAGCAGTACTTC,CAISGTSGSSYEQYF
few,TRBD1,TRBJ2-1,TRBV28,TGTGCCAGCAGTTCGCCGGGACAGGGGTTCAATGAGCAGTTCTTC,CASSSPGQGFNEQFF
.,.,TRBJ1-2,TRBV28,TGTGCCAGCAGTTTCGGGGGCGCCGTCTATGGCTACACCTTC,CASSFGGAVYGYTF
.,.,TRBJ1-4,TRBV5-1,TGCGCCAGCAGCTGGATTGGACAGAGCAATGAAAAACTGTTTTTT,CASSWIGQSNEKLFF
.,TRBD1,TRBJ1-1,TRBV27,TGTGCCAGCAGTCCCATAGGGGGCTCCTACTTGAACACTGAAGCTTTCTTT,CASSPIGGSYLNTEAFF
.,.,TRBJ1-2,TRBV12-3/TRBV12-4,TGTGCCAGCAGTTTTTCGGGCGGACGGCCCTATGACTACACCTTC,CASSFSGGRPYDYTF
many,TRBD2,TRBJ2-7,TRBV28,TGTGCCAGCAGTTTAAAGTTTCGGGGACTAGCGGGAGACTCCTACGAGCAGTACTTC,CASSLKFRGLAGDSYEQYF
many,TRBD2,TRBJ2-1,TRBV12-3/TRBV12-4,TGTGCCACACAAGCGGGAGGTCAACACAATGAGCAGTTCTTC,CATQAGGQHNEQFF
few,.,TRBJ2-6,TRBV7-8,TGTGCCAGCAGCGCAACGGAAGGACAGGTCCTGACTTTC,CASSATEGQVLTF
few,.,TRBJ2-3,TRBV20-1,TGCAGTGCAGGGAAGGCCCTCACAGATACGCAGTATTTT,CSAGKALTDTQYF
.,.,TRBJ2-4,TRBV20-1,TGCAGTGCCCCCTGGCAGGGCGATAGCAACATTCAGTACTTC,CSAPWQGDSNIQYF
many,.,TRBJ2-7,TRBV27,TGTGCCAGCAGTCCGAAATCGAACACCCACTCCTACGAGCAGTACTTC,CASSPKSNTHSYEQYF
.,.,TRBJ2-3,TRBV5-1,TGCGCCAGCAGGGGAGGTTTGGACTATCGCGGCACAGATACGCAGTATTTT,CASRGGLDYRGTDTQYF
.,.,TRBJ2-3,TRBV7-9,TGTGCCAGCAGCTTCTATCCTGGTCTTATCTCAGGTACGCAGTATTTT,CASSFYPGLISGTQYF
.,.,TRBJ2-5,TRBV7-9,TGTGCCAGCAGCATAGGGTCAGGGGAGGCCCAGTACTTC,CASSIGSGEAQYF
.,.,TRBJ2-7,TRBV4-1,TGCGCCAGCAGCCTTACAGGGTTGATGGACGAGCAGTACTTC,CASSLTGLMDEQYF
.,TRBD2,TRBJ2-3,TRBV20-1,TGCAGGGCTGCGGGACTAGCGGACACAGATACGCAGTATTTT,CRAAGLADTDTQYF
many,TRBD2,TRBJ2-1,TRBV4-1,TGCGCCAGCAGCCAAGAAGGCTCAGACAGCGGGAACTACAATGAGCAGTTCTTC,CASSQEGSDSGNYNEQFF
many,TRBD2,TRBJ2-1,TRBV14,TGTGCCAGCAGCCGTAGCGGGGTTGGCAATGAGCAGTTCTTC,CASSRSGVGNEQFF
.,.,TRBJ1-6,TRBV20-1,TGCAGTGCTAGAGGAGGGAGTTCACCCCTCCACTTT,CSARGGSSPLHF
many,TRBD2,TRBJ2-3,TRBV5-1,TGCGCCAGCACCTCGGCGGGAGGGCCAGATACGCAGTATTTT,CASTSAGGPDTQYF
many,TRBD1,TRBJ2-1,TRBV10-3,TGTGCCATCAAGGACAGGGGCAATGAGCAGTTCTTC,CAIKDRGNEQFF
.,.,TRBJ2-5,TRBV27,TGTGCCAGCAGAAGCAGGGTGCGGGAGACCCAGTACTTC,CASRSRVRETQYF
.,TRBD1,TRBJ2-3,TRBV6-6,TGTGCCAGCAGTTACTCACAGGGGGGAGGAGATACGCAGTATTTT,CASSYSQGGGDTQYF
few,.,TRBJ1-5,TRBV7-2,TGTGCCAGCAGCCCCTCAACGAATCAGCCCCAGCATTTT,CASSPSTNQPQHF
many,TRBD1,TRBJ2-7,TRBV9,TGTGCCAGCAGCCCCTTCCCCCGACAGGGTTACGTCTACGAGCAGTACTTC,CASSPFPRQGYVYEQYF
few,.,TRBJ1-1,TRBV6-2/TRBV6-3,TGTGCCAGCAACGGGAAGGGCACTGAAGCTTTCTTT,CASNGKGTEAFF
many,TRBD1,TRBJ2-7,TRBV6-6,TGTGCCAGCAGTTACGGGGGACAGGGGTCCCCCTACGAGCAGTACTTC,CASSYGGQGSPYEQYF